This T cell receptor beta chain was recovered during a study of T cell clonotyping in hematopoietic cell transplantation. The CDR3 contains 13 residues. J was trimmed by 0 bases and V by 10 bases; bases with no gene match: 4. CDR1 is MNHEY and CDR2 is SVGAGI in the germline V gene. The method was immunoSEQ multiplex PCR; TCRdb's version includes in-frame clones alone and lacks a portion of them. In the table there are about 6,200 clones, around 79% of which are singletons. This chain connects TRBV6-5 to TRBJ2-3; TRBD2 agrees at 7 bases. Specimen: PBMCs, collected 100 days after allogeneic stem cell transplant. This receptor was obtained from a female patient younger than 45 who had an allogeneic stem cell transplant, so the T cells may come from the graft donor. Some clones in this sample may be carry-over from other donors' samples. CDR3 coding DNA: TGTGCCACCCTTAGCGGGAGCACAGATACGCAGTATTTT. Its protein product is CATLSGSTDTQYF.